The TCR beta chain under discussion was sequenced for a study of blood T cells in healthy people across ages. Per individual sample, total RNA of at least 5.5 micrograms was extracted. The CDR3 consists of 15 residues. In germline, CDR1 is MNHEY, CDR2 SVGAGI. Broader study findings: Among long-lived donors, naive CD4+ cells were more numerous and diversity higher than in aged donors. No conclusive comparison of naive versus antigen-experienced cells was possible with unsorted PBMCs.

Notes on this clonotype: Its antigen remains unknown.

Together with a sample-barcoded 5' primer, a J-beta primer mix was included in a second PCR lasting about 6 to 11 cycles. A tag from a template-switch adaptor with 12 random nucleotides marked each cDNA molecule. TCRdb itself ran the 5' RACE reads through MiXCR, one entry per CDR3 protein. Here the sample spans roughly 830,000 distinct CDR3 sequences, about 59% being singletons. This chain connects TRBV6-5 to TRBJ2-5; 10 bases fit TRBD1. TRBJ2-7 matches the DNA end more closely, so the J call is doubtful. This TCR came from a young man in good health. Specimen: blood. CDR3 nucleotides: TGTGCCAGCAGTATAAACCGGGACAGGGGTGACGAGCAGTACTTC. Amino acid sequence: CASSINRDRGDEQYF.